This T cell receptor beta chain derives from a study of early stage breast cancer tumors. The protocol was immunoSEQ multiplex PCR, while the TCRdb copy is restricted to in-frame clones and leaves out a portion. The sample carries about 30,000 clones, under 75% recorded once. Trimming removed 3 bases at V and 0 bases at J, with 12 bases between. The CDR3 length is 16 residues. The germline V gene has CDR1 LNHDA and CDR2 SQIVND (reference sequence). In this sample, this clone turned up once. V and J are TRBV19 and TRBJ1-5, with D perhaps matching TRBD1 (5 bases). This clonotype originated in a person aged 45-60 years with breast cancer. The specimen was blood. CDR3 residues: CASSMGGDYSNQPQHF. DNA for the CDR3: TGTGCCAGTAGTATGGGGGGAGACTATAGCAATCAGCCCCAGCATTTT.